A single sample is the source of the 32 T cell receptor beta chains below, sequenced in a study of CD8+ T cells in alopecia areata. Sample treatment: oral pan-JAK inhibitor, 5-10 mg twice daily. The authors extracted RNA and reverse transcribed it into cDNA as the sequencing template. Assay used: immunoSEQ multiplex PCR; TCRdb lists only in-frame clones, some missing. In the table there are approximately 210,000 clones, 45% to 65% of which are singletons. The sequencing used CD4+ T cells sorted from blood, collected at week 4, from a patient treated with tofacitinib. Every receptor here comes from a human donor with alopecia areata.

This chain uses TRBV29-1 with TRBJ2-3; D is uncertain. CDR1 and CDR2 (germline): SQVTM, ANQGSEA. The CDR3 contains 15 residues. Trimming stripped 6 bases from V and 8 bases from J, with 24 bases between. The CDR3 loop is CSVNSGGQKVSTQYF. In DNA, the CDR3 is TGCAGCGTAAACTCCGGCGGTCAAAAGGTGTCTACGCAGTATTTT.

The genes are TRBV2 and TRBJ2-5; 11 bases agree with TRBD1. V gave up 4 bases and J gave up 2 bases; unmatched junction bases: 0. Per the germline V gene, CDR1 is SNHLY and CDR2 is FYNNEI. The length of the CDR3 is 14 residues. CDR3 sequence reads: CASSGDRGQETQYF. The CDR3 nucleotides are TGTGCCAGCAGTGGGGACAGGGGGCAAGAGACCCAGTACTTC.

This chain uses TRBV9 with TRBJ1-4; D unresolved. V was shortened by 3 bases and J by 5 bases, with 14 bases between the two germline ends. This CDR3 has 15 amino acids. The germline CDR1 and CDR2 sequences are SGDLS and YYNGEE. The CDR3 bases are TGTGCCAGCAGCGGCCGGGAGCCCATAAATGAAAAACTGTTTTTT. Protein: CASSGREPINEKLFF.

The chain couples TRBV4-1 to TRBJ1-2; TRBD1 matches at 9 bases. J gave up 4 bases and V 4 bases, and 13 bases lay outside the gene matches. The CDR3 consists of 17 residues. Germline CDR1 is MGHRA and CDR2 is YSYEKL. The CDR3 DNA follows: TGCGCCAGCAGCCCGACAGGGGGTCTCCTAGTCGGCTATGGCTACACCTTC. It codes for CASSPTGGLLVGYGYTF.

This clone was detected only once. J is TRBJ2-2 and V is TRBV5-6; D unclear. The ends were cut back, 5 bases at V and 6 bases at J, with 8 bases in the middle. Germline values: CDR1 SGHDT, CDR2 YYEEEE. The length of the CDR3 is 12 residues. The CDR3 protein is CASRKYAGELFF. DNA of the CDR3: TGTGCCAGCAGGAAATACGCCGGGGAGCTGTTTTTT.

The CDR3 DNA follows: TGTGCCAGCAGTTTACTCCCCGGGACCGCTCCCTACGAGCAGTACTTC. This gives the protein CASSLLPGTAPYEQYF. The genes are TRBV28 and TRBJ2-7; D is perhaps TRBD1 or TRBD2 (5 bases each). Germline loops: CDR1 MDHEN, CDR2 SYDVKM. With 2 bases removed from V and 2 bases from J, the gap between germline ends came to 16 bases. The CDR3 sequence is 16 residues long.

The rearrangement links TRBV29-1 to TRBJ1-4, with 8 positions matching TRBD1. The V gene end was trimmed by 4 bases and the J gene end by 7 bases; junction bases not matched to a gene: 8. The CDR3 loop spans 14 amino acids. CDR1 SQVTM and CDR2 ANQGSEA come from the germline V gene. CDR3 nucleotides: TGCAGCGTTGGGCGGAACAGGGGGGGTGAAAAACTGTTTTTT. It yields the protein CSVGRNRGGEKLFF.

This clone was seen more than once but under ten times. This chain uses TRBV14 with TRBJ1-1; a possible D gene is TRBD1 (5 bases). This CDR3 region has 14 residues. In germline, CDR1 is SGHDN, CDR2 FVKESK. Between the trimmed V and J ends, which lost 4 bases and 4 bases, there was a span of 13 bases. Written as DNA, the CDR3 is TGTGCCAGCAGCCCGCGCCTGGGGGTCACTGAAGCTTTCTTT. It specifies CASSPRLGVTEAFF.

The V and J genes are TRBV29-1 and TRBJ1-6, with D unresolved. Germline V gives CDR1 SQVTM, CDR2 ANQGSEA. Trimming removed 7 bases at V and 8 bases at J, with 15 bases between. The CDR3 loop spans 13 amino acids. The CDR3 here is CSGKLGPDSPLHF. CDR3 DNA: TGCAGCGGTAAACTCGGACCAGATTCACCCCTCCACTTT.

The chain recombines TRBV25-1 with TRBJ1-2; D is possibly TRBD1 (5 bases). Germline V lookup: CDR1 MGHDK, CDR2 SYGVNS. The length of the CDR3 is 13 residues. V dropped 3 bases and J dropped 8 bases, with 13 bases sitting between them. As DNA, the CDR3 is TGTGCCAGCAGTGACAAGGGGCGAGGAGGCTACACCTTC. The encoded protein is CASSDKGRGGYTF.

The chain recombines TRBV13 with TRBJ2-6; perhaps TRBD1 as D (5 bases). CDR1 and CDR2 from the germline V gene are PRHDT and FYEKMQ (reference sequence). Trimming took 1 base from V and 0 from J, leaving 7 bases between them. The CDR3 loop spans 16 amino acids. The CDR3 is CASSLEGFSGANVLTF. CDR3 coding DNA: TGTGCCAGCAGCTTAGAGGGGTTCTCTGGGGCCAACGTCCTGACTTTC.

This clone came up a few times. The gene calls are TRBV7-2 and TRBJ2-2, with 7 positions matching TRBD1. The CDR3 consists of 14 residues. The germline V gene encodes CDR1 SGHTA and CDR2 FQGNSA. With V trimmed by 4 bases and J by 6 bases, 5 bases remained unmatched. The CDR3 DNA sequence: TGTGCCAGCAGCTATGTACAGGGGTCCGGGGAGCTGTTTTTT. Protein product: CASSYVQGSGELFF.

In regard to this clone: The germline gene is not matched at one end of the junction; a read error may be the cause. The genes are TRBV7-7 and TRBJ2-5; possibly TRBD1 for D (5 bases). The CDR3 totals 15 residues. The germline gives CDR1 SSHAT, CDR2 FNYEAQ (reference sequence). This CDR3 reads CASSQVGDTGETQYF. The CDR3 bases are TGTGCTAGCAGCCAAGTAGGGGATACCGGGGAGACCCAGTACTTC.

Notes on this clone: The junction and the germline gene differ at one end; a read error may be behind it. This rearrangement joins TRBV7-7 to TRBJ2-2; D is undetermined. This CDR3 is 16 amino acids long. From germline, CDR1 is SSHAT and CDR2 FNYEAQ (reference sequence). CDR3 in amino acids: CASSLAASQDTGELFF. The CDR3 nucleotides are TGTGCTAGCAGCTTAGCAGCCAGCCAGGACACCGGGGAGCTGTTTTTT.

The chain combines TRBV29-1 with TRBJ2-5; D not resolved. Trimming removed 1 base from V and 1 base from J, with 7 bases in between. Germline V gives CDR1 SQVTM, CDR2 ANQGSEA. The CDR3 is made up of 13 amino acids. The CDR3 region is CSVEAGTQETQYF. The CDR3 bases are TGCAGCGTTGAAGCAGGTACCCAAGAGACCCAGTACTTC.

This clone has only a few counts. This chain links TRBV29-1 with TRBJ2-6, with D uncertain. Germline-derived CDR1 and CDR2 are SQVTM and ANQGSEA. The CDR3 loop spans 12 amino acids. Trimming took 5 bases from V and 0 from J, leaving 2 bases between them. CDR3 loop: CSVLSGANVLTF. For the CDR3, the DNA is TGCAGCGTTCTCTCTGGGGCCAACGTCCTGACTTTC.

This clone was counted only a few times. The same CDR3 is also encoded by other DNA sequences in this sample. The chain combines TRBV29-1 with TRBJ2-5, with unresolved D. Germline lookup yields CDR1 SQVTM and CDR2 ANQGSEA. The CDR3 is 10 amino acids. Trimming cost V 4 bases and J 3 bases, with 3 bases left between them. CDR3 sequence: CSVAEETQYF. The CDR3 DNA sequence: TGCAGCGTTGCTGAAGAGACCCAGTACTTC.

This clone is a singleton in its sample. This sample includes further DNA sequences coding for the same CDR3. This sequence joins TRBV30 and TRBJ1-2, with D hard to call. In germline, CDR1 is GTSNPN, CDR2 SVGIG (reference sequence). The CDR3 has 12 amino acids. V lost 3 bases, J lost 4 bases, and 9 bases lay in between. DNA for the CDR3: TGTGCCTGGAGCGTCTCGGGCTATGGCTACACCTTC. Translated, it gives CAWSVSGYGYTF.

This clone occurred once. The rearrangement joins TRBV30 to TRBJ2-7, with 8 bases that match TRBD2. Germline values: CDR1 GTSNPN, CDR2 SVGIG (reference sequence). This CDR3 is 13 amino acids long. V gave up 8 bases and J gave up 0 bases; unmatched junction bases: 6. CDR3 coding DNA: TGTGCCGGGGAGCGGGGGAGCTCCTACGAGCAGTACTTC. Translation gives CAGERGSSYEQYF. The full variable domain, its missing parts supplied by reference TRBV30 and TRBJ2-7, is SQTIHQWPATLVQPVGSPLSLECTVEGTSNPNLYWYRQAAGRGLQLLFYSVGIGQISSEVPQNLSASRPQDRQFILSSKKLLLSDSGFYLCAGERGSSYEQYFGPGTRLTVT.

V usage is TRBV29-1 and J usage is TRBJ1-1; D is perhaps TRBD1 (6 bases). CDR1 is SQVTM and CDR2 is ANQGSEA in the germline V gene. Trimming took 4 bases from V and 5 from J, leaving 14 bases between them. This CDR3 contains 13 residues. CDR3 nucleotides: TGCAGCGTTGGGCCAGGGGCGAGAACTGAAGCTTTCTTT. This encodes CSVGPGARTEAFF.

This clone was counted between two and nine times. The gene calls are TRBV11-2 and TRBJ2-2; maybe TRBD2 (6 bases). Germline assignment: CDR1 SGHAT and CDR2 FQNNGV. This CDR3 spans 18 amino acids. Deletions cut 4 bases from V and 5 bases from J, with 23 bases between. CDR3 sequence (DNA): TGTGCCAGCAGCTCTGCCCGGGGGAACCGAACAAAAACCGGGGAGCTGTTTTTT. It is translated as CASSSARGNRTKTGELFF.

This chain links TRBV30 with TRBJ1-2, with TRBD1 as a possible D gene (6 bases). V lost 3 bases, J lost 4 bases, and 12 bases lay in between. Germline V gene sequence: CDR1 GTSNPN, CDR2 SVGIG (reference sequence). This CDR3 comprises 13 residues. CDR3 amino acids: CAWSDGTLYGYTF. The CDR3 DNA reads TGTGCCTGGAGCGACGGGACACTCTATGGCTACACCTTC.

This clone has only a few counts. The chain combines TRBV2 with TRBJ2-2; D may be TRBD2 (6 bases). This CDR3 is built from 13 residues. Between the trimmed V and J ends, which lost 10 bases and 7 bases, there was a span of 16 bases. Germline loops: CDR1 SNHLY, CDR2 FYNNEI. The CDR3 region has the DNA TGTGCCACATCAACTAGCTCCGACGGGGAGCTGTTTTTT. This codes for CATSTSSDGELFF.

This clone was seen more than once but under ten times. The chain has TRBV5-1 and TRBJ2-3, with D possibly TRBD2 on 7 matching bases. The CDR3 has 15 residues. Germline loops: CDR1 SGHRS, CDR2 YFSETQ. V shed 0 bases and J shed 1 base, with 9 bases lying between them. CDR3 residues: CASSLAGGRTDTQYF. CDR3 DNA: TGCGCCAGCAGCTTGGCCGGGGGGCGCACAGATACGCAGTATTTT.

This clone was picked up a small number of times. V and J are TRBV28 and TRBJ2-7, with TRBD1 as a possible D gene (5 bases). CDR1 and CDR2 from the germline V gene are MDHEN and SYDVKM. This CDR3 has 13 amino acids. Trimming stripped 7 bases from V and 2 bases from J, with 12 bases between. CDR3 amino acids: CASTRGFPYEQYF. The CDR3 bases are TGTGCCAGCACTAGGGGTTTCCCCTACGAGCAGTACTTC.

The chain couples TRBV29-1 to TRBJ1-1, with 11 bases lining up with TRBD1. This CDR3 has 15 residues. Per germline, CDR1 SQVTM and CDR2 ANQGSEA. V trimming: 4 bases; J trimming: 6 bases; junction bases outside the gene matches: 10. The CDR3 reads CSVVGTGGLGAEAFF. The CDR3 nucleotides are TGCAGCGTTGTAGGGACAGGGGGATTGGGCGCTGAAGCTTTCTTT. Full variable domain (remainder filled in from reference TRBV29-1 and TRBJ1-1): SAVISQKPSRDICQRGTSLTIQCQVDSQVTMMFWYRQQPGQSLTLIATANQGSEATYESGFVIDKFPISRPNLTFSTLTVSNMSPEDSSIYLCSVVGTGGLGAEAFFGQGTRLTVV.

This clone occurred once. The chain employs TRBV30 and TRBJ1-2; 10 positions match TRBD1. Germline assignment: CDR1 GTSNPN and CDR2 SVGIG (reference sequence). CDR3 length: 16 amino acids. V lost 1 base, J lost 8 bases, and 13 bases stayed unmatched. Written as DNA, the CDR3 is TGTGCCTGGAGTGCCGGGACAGGGGCCTCGATGAGCGGCTACACCTTC. Translated, it gives CAWSAGTGASMSGYTF.

The chain employs TRBV7-2 and TRBJ1-2; D is ambiguous. Per the germline V gene, CDR1 is SGHTA and CDR2 is FQGNSA. Trimming shortened V by 1 base and J by 7 bases, and 4 bases separated the two germline ends. The CDR3 runs to 11 residues. In nucleotides, the CDR3 is TGTGCCAGCAGCTTAGATCGTGGCTACACCTTC. It yields the protein CASSLDRGYTF. Full variable domain (remainder filled in from reference TRBV7-2 and TRBJ1-2): GAGVSQSPSNKVTEKGKDVELRCDPISGHTALYWYRQSLGQGLEFLIYFQGNSAPDKSGLPSDRFSAERTGGSVSTLTIQRTQQEDSAVYLCASSLDRGYTFGSGTRLTVV.

CDR3 sequence: CASSLLRQGIMTGELFF. Here the CDR3 DNA reads TGTGCCAGCAGCCTACTTCGACAGGGAATAATGACCGGGGAGCTGTTTTTT. The rearrangement uses TRBV7-2 and TRBJ2-2; 7 bases are shared with TRBD1. This CDR3 has 17 residues. V shed 5 bases, J shed 5 bases, and the junction held 14 bases outside the gene matches. CDR1 SGHTA and CDR2 FQGNSA come from the germline V gene. The entire variable domain, with the rest obtained from reference TRBV7-2 and TRBJ2-2, is as follows: GAGVSQSPSNKVTEKGKDVELRCDPISGHTALYWYRQSLGQGLEFLIYFQGNSAPDKSGLPSDRFSAERTGGSVSTLTIQRTQQEDSAVYLCASSLLRQGIMTGELFFGEGSRLTVL.

This sequence joins TRBV30 and TRBJ1-2; TRBD1 might be the D (6 bases). V was clipped by 2 bases and J by 8 bases, with 18 bases between them. This CDR3 is 14 amino acids long. Germline CDR1 GTSNPN, CDR2 SVGIG (reference sequence). Here the CDR3 reads CAWSLHRVTWGYTF. The CDR3 region has the DNA TGTGCCTGGAGTCTTCACAGGGTGACCTGGGGCTACACCTTC.

The gene calls are TRBV4-1 and TRBJ2-7; D gene uncertain. The CDR3 totals 13 residues. Trimming left V 2 bases short and J 6 bases short, with 11 bases between. Germline CDR1 and CDR2: MGHRA and YSYEKL. For the CDR3, the DNA is TGCGCCAGCAGCCAAAAGCTTCCGTCCGAGCAGTACTTC. Amino acids: CASSQKLPSEQYF.

This clone was picked up a small number of times. A junction boundary mismatches the germline segment, possibly from a read error. The chain is built from TRBV10-3 and TRBJ1-6; D is ambiguous. The CDR3 is 11 amino acids. The germline gives CDR1 ENHRY, CDR2 SYGVKD. The CDR3 bases are TGTGCCATCAGTGACGGGAGACTCCCGTGTTTT. It specifies CAISDGRLPCF.